This entry features one TCR beta chain sequence. Its antigen remains unknown. CDR1 GTSNPN and CDR2 SVGIG come from the germline V gene (reference sequence). This CDR3 comprises 15 residues. The V and J ends lost 3 bases and 3 bases respectively, with 17 bases between them. Generated by immunoSEQ multiplex PCR, the TCRdb table keeps only in-frame clones and is missing some. Of approximately 180,000 clones listed, about 88% are singletons. The sample is drawn from a study of T cell responses to AZD1222 COVID-19 vaccine. General study findings and limits: Only 5 to 7 AZD1222 recipients tested seropositive at baseline.

This TCR derives from an adult in good health. Sequenced material: peripheral blood, taken on day 0 of AZD1222 vaccination. The chain recombines TRBV30 with TRBJ1-2; tentatively, D is TRBD1 (6 bases). CDR3 amino acids: CAWSRPRGSDYGYTF. As DNA, the CDR3 is TGTGCCTGGAGCCGCCCCAGGGGTTCGGACTATGGCTACACCTTC.